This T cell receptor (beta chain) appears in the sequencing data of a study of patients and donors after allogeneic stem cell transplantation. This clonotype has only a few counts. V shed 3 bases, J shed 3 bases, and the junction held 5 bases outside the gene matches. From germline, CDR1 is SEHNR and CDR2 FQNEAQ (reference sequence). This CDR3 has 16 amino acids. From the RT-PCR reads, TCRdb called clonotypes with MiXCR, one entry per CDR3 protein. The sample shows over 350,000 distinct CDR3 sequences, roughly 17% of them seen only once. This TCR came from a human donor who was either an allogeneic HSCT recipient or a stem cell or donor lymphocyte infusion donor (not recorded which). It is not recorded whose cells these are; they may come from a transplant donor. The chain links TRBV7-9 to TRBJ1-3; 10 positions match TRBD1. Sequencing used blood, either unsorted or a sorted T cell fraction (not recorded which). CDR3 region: CASSFDRGLFGNTIYF. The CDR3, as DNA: TGTGCCAGCAGCTTCGACAGGGGGCTTTTTGGAAACACCATATATTTT.